This T cell receptor beta chain appears in the sequencing data of a study of T cell responses to AZD1222 COVID-19 vaccine. The V end was cut by 5 bases, the J end by 1 base, with 12 bases between. This CDR3 has 15 amino acids. Per the germline V gene, CDR1 is MDHEN and CDR2 is SYDVKM. Study-level points and caveats: It should be noted that donors were predominantly white British and more often female, and clonal diversity was possibly underestimated.

Measured with immunoSEQ multiplex PCR; TCRdb has only the in-frame clones, and not every one. This table holds under 130,000 clones, roughly 89% found once. This clone was observed once. The antigen is unknown. Sequenced here: peripheral blood, sampled on day 0 of AZD1222 vaccination. The V and J genes are TRBV28 and TRBJ1-5; the D gene is possibly TRBD1 (5 bases). This clonotype originated in an adult in good health. The CDR3 nucleotides are TGTGCCAGCAGTAGCTTGGGGGGAAGCAATCAGCCCCAGCATTTT. Its protein product is CASSSLGGSNQPQHF. Drawing the rest from reference TRBV28 and TRBJ1-5, the complete variable domain is DVKVTQSSRYLVKRTGEKVFLECVQDMDHENMFWYRQDPGLGLRLIYFSYDVKMKEKGDIPEGYSVSREKKERFSLILESASTNQTSMYLCASSSLGGSNQPQHFGDGTRLSIL.